This paragraph covers one T cell receptor beta chain sequence. Its cognate antigen is unknown. The CDR3 totals 12 residues. Germline V gene sequence: CDR1 PRHDT, CDR2 FYEKMQ (reference sequence). The V gene lost 2 bases and the J gene lost 10 bases, with 9 bases spanning the gap. TCRdb's copy holds only in-frame clones and misses some; the assay was immunoSEQ multiplex PCR. The sample yields 53,000 or so clones, roughly 84% seen once. The data originate from a study of OX40 agonist ivuxolimab in advanced cancers. Whole-study results and caveats: CD4+ and CD8+ blood T cells expanded clonally by week 6 at 0.1 to 3.0 mg/kg.

The V gene is TRBV13, the J gene TRBJ1-5; D not certain. This clonotype originated in an adult with an advanced solid tumor such as melanoma, head and neck, liver or kidney cancer. This sample comprised CD4+ or CD8+ T cells sorted from blood, obtained in a trial of the OX40 agonist ivuxolimab. CDR3 in DNA: TGTGCCAGCAGCTTATCTCCCGGTCCCCAGCATTTT. As protein: CASSLSPGPQHF.